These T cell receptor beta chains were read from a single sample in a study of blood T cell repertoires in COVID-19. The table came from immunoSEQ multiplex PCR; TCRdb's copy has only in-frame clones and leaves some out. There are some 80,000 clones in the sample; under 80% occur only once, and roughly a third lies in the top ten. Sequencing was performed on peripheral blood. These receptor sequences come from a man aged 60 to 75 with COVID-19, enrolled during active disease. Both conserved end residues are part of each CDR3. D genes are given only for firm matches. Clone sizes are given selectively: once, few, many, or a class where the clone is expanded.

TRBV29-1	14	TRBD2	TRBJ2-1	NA	CSVVRSGSINEQFF	TGCAGCGTTGTCCGAAGCGGGAGTATCAATGAGCAGTTCTTC
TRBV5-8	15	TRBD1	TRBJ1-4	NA	CASSPRTGSDEKLFF	TGTGCCAGCAGCCCTAGGACAGGGAGTGATGAAAAACTGTTTTTT
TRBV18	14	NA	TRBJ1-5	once	CASSPRGDNQPQHF	TGTGCCAGCTCCCCTCGGGGAGACAATCAGCCCCAGCATTTT
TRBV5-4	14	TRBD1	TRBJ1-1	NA	CASSSRGLLTEAFF	TGTGCCAGCAGCTCCAGGGGGTTATTGACTGAAGCTTTCTTT
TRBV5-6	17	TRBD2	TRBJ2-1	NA	CASSPSGRGGIYNEQFF	TGTGCCAGCAGCCCATCAGGTCGGGGGGGCATCTACAATGAGCAGTTCTTC
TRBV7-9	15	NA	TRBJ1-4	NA	CASSLASGTNEKLFF	TGTGCCAGCAGCTTAGCGTCGGGAACTAATGAAAAACTGTTTTTT
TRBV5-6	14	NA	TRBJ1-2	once	CASRPNGLQGNYTF	TGTGCCAGCAGACCGAATGGGCTCCAGGGGAACTACACCTTC
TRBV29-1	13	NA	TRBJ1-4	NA	CSGVDRNNEKLFF	TGCAGCGGAGTTGACAGGAATAATGAAAAACTGTTTTTT
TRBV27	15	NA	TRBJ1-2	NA	CASSLSGRGNYGYTF	TGTGCCAGCAGTTTATCGGGCAGGGGAAACTATGGCTACACCTTC
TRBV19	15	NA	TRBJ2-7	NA	CASSIMPGKDYEQYF	TGTGCCAGTAGTATCATGCCCGGGAAAGACTACGAGCAGTACTTC
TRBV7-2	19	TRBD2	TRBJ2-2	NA	CASSLRGSRGAPRSGELFF	TGTGCCAGCAGCTTAAGGGGCTCGCGGGGGGCCCCCAGAAGCGGGGAGCTGTTTTTT
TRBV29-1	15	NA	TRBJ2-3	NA	CSATLGPTRTDTQYF	TGCAGCGCCACACTGGGCCCGACACGCACAGATACGCAGTATTTT
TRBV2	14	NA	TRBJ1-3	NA	CASSDSPSGNTIYF	TGTGCCAGCAGTGATTCTCCCTCTGGAAACACCATATATTTT
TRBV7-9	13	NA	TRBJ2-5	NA	CASSLYTQETQYF	TGTGCCAGCAGCTTATACACGCAAGAGACCCAGTACTTC
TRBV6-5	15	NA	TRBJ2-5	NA	CASSYSPQGDLTQYF	TGTGCCAGCAGTTACTCACCACAGGGAGATTTGACCCAGTACTTC
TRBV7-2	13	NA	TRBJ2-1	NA	CASSLHSNNEQFF	TGTGCCAGCAGCTTACACAGCAACAATGAGCAGTTCTTC
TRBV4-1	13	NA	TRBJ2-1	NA	CASSQESGGGEFF	TGCGCCAGCAGCCAAGAGTCCGGGGGTGGGGAGTTCTTC
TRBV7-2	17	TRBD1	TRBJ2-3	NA	CASSTPPGQGLTDTQYF	TGTGCCAGCAGCACCCCGCCGGGACAGGGGTTAACAGATACGCAGTATTTT
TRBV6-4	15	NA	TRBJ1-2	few	CASSARPGEPYGYTF	TGTGCCAGCAGTGCTAGGCCTGGGGAGCCGTATGGCTACACCTTC
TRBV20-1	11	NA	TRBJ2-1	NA	CSALLPEAEFF	TGCAGTGCTTTGCTCCCCGAAGCGGAGTTCTTC
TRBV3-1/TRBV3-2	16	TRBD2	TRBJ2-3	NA	CASSPLAGEGTDTQYF	TGTGCCAGCAGCCCGCTAGCGGGAGAAGGTACAGATACGCAGTATTTT
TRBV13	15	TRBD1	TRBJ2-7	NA	CASSLKQGGSYEQYF	TGTGCCAGCAGCCTAAAACAGGGGGGCTCCTACGAGCAGTACTTC
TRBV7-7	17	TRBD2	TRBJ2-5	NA	CASSPLRSRGVQETQYF	TGTGCTAGCAGCCCCCTCCGCAGCCGGGGGGTTCAAGAGACCCAGTACTTC
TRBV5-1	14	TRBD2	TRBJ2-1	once	CASRELAGGNEQFF	TGCGCCAGCAGAGAGCTAGCGGGGGGGAATGAGCAGTTCTTC
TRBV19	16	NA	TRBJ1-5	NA	CASSPVGTLGNQPQHF	TGTGCCAGTAGTCCCGTAGGGACACTAGGCAATCAGCCCCAGCATTTT
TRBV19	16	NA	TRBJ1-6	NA	CASSLEGGTSNSPLHF	TGTGCCAGTAGTTTGGAGGGAGGAACGAGTAATTCACCCCTCCACTTT
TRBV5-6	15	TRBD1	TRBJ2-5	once	CASSLGTGVRETQYF	TGTGCCAGCAGCTTGGGGACAGGGGTGAGGGAGACCCAGTACTTC
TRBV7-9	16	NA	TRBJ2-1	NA	CASSFLSGSSYNEQFF	TGTGCCAGCAGCTTCCTCTCCGGGAGCTCCTACAATGAGCAGTTCTTC
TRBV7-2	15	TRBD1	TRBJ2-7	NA	CASIQSGTGWDEQYF	TGTGCCAGCATCCAGAGCGGGACAGGGTGGGACGAGCAGTACTTC
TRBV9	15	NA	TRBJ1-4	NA	CASSVGRTSNEKLFF	TGTGCCAGCAGCGTAGGTAGGACATCCAATGAAAAACTGTTTTTT
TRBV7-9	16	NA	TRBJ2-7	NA	CASSLGIPRGTQEQYF	TGTGCCAGCAGCTTAGGAATCCCCAGGGGAACTCAAGAGCAGTACTTC
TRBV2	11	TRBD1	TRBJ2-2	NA	CASQGAGELFF	TGTGCCAGCCAGGGGGCCGGGGAGCTGTTTTTT
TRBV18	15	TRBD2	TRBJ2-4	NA	CASSSGPGGENIQYF	TGTGCCAGCTCTAGCGGGCCCGGAGGGGAAAACATTCAGTACTTC
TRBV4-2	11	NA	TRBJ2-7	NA	CASSQSHEQYF	TGTGCCAGCAGCCAAAGCCACGAGCAGTACTTC
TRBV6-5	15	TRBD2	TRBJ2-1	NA	CASIRAGGSYNEQFF	TGTGCCAGCATACGGGCGGGGGGTTCCTACAATGAGCAGTTCTTC
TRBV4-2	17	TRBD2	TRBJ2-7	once	CASSPRTSAGGAYEQYF	TGTGCCAGCAGCCCACGGACTAGCGCTGGGGGAGCCTACGAGCAGTACTTC
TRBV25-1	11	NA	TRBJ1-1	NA	CASSGHTEAFF	TGTGCCAGCAGCGGTCACACTGAAGCTTTCTTT
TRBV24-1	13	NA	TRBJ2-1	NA	CATSESVRNEQFF	TGTGCCACCAGTGAAAGCGTAAGGAATGAGCAGTTCTTC
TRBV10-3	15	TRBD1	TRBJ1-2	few	CASADGTGGTYGYTF	TGTGCCAGCGCCGACGGGACAGGCGGGACCTATGGCTACACCTTC
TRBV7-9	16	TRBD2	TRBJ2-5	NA	CASSLTSGANQETQYF	TGTGCCAGCAGCCTAACTAGCGGGGCGAACCAAGAGACCCAGTACTTC
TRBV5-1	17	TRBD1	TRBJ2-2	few	CASSWRSGQGNTGELFF	TGCGCCAGCAGTTGGAGGTCGGGACAGGGGAACACCGGGGAGCTGTTTTTT
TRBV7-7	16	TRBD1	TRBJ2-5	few	CASSADPGGLGETQYF	TGTGCTAGCAGCGCAGACCCAGGGGGCTTAGGAGAGACCCAGTACTTC
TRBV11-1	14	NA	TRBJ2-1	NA	CASSLDRVYNEQFF	TGTGCCAGCAGCTTAGACAGGGTGTACAATGAGCAGTTCTTC
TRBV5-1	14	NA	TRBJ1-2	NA	CASSTGPPDYGYTF	TGCGCCAGCAGCACAGGGCCCCCTGACTATGGCTACACCTTC
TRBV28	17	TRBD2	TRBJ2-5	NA	CASSPGLAGEIQETQYF	TGTGCCAGCAGCCCGGGACTAGCGGGGGAAATCCAAGAGACCCAGTACTTC
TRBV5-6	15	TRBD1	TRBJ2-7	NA	CASSLTGGGRYEQYF	TGTGCCAGCAGCCTGACAGGGGGAGGGCGCTACGAGCAGTACTTC
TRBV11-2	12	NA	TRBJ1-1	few	CASSRVSTEAFF	TGTGCCAGCAGCCGGGTCAGCACTGAAGCTTTCTTT
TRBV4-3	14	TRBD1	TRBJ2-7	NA	CASSQEGRGNEQYF	TGCGCCAGCAGCCAAGAGGGCAGGGGGAACGAGCAGTACTTC